A single sample is the source of the 12 T cell receptor beta chains below, sequenced in a study of blood T cell repertoires in COVID-19. The assay was immunoSEQ multiplex PCR, and TCRdb's table has in-frame clones only and misses some. Of some 9,200 clones listed, more than 90% were seen once; the top ten hold 4% to 4.5%. The sequenced sample consisted of peripheral blood. These receptors came from a woman between 45 and 65 years old with active COVID-19.

The rearrangement links TRBV6-2 or TRBV6-3 to TRBJ2-7; 7 positions match TRBD1. Germline assignment: CDR1 MNHEY and CDR2 SVGEGT. J gave up 3 bases and V 1 base, and 9 bases lay outside the gene matches. The CDR3 sequence is 16 residues long. DNA of the CDR3: TGTGCCAGCAGTTACTATGTTCGGGACAGAGTCTACGAGCAGTACTTC. This translates into CASSYYVRDRVYEQYF.

This rearrangement joins TRBV19 to TRBJ2-7; 9 bases map to TRBD2. V trimming: 3 bases; J trimming: 6 bases; junction bases outside the gene matches: 3. The CDR3 is made up of 13 amino acids. The germline V gene has CDR1 LNHDA and CDR2 SQIVND (reference sequence). CDR3 DNA sequence: TGTGCCAGTAGTATTGGGCGGGAGGGCGAGCAGTACTTC. Encoded protein: CASSIGREGEQYF.

This sequence joins TRBV6-1 and TRBJ2-7; 14 bases align to TRBD2. The V and J ends lost 2 bases and 5 bases, in that order; junction bases with no gene match: 2. The CDR3 spans 15 residues. Germline V CDR1 and CDR2: MNHNS, SASEGT. The CDR3 is CASSEQGLAGDEQYF. In DNA, the CDR3 is TGTGCCAGCAGTGAACAGGGACTAGCGGGAGACGAGCAGTACTTC.

The CDR3 loop reads CASRSRDGSTPGELFF. DNA of the CDR3: TGTGCAAGTCGCTCTAGAGACGGGAGTACCCCCGGGGAGCTGTTTTTT. The chain recombines TRBV12-2 with TRBJ2-2; the table assigns TRBD2, which was not confirmed against the DNA. TRBV12-2 is reported as a pseudogene. The CDR3 runs to 16 residues.

V usage is TRBV6-5 and J usage is TRBJ2-7, with D possibly being TRBD1 (5 bases). This CDR3 region has 14 residues. Germline V gene lookup returns CDR1 MNHEY and CDR2 SVGAGI. V was pared by 8 bases and J by 4 bases, with 18 bases between. As DNA, the CDR3 is TGTGCCAGCGGGTCCAGACAGAAAATTTACGAGCAGTACTTC. It codes for CASGSRQKIYEQYF.

V usage is TRBV6-5 and J usage is TRBJ1-2, with 7 nucleotides matching TRBD1. V dropped 6 bases and J dropped 3; count of bases not matched to a gene: 4. The CDR3 spans 13 residues. Germline CDR1 reads MNHEY; CDR2 reads SVGAGI. In nucleotides, the CDR3 is TGTGCCAGCAGCCCCCAGGGGGACTATGGCTACACCTTC. It codes for CASSPQGDYGYTF.

The rearrangement uses TRBV19 and TRBJ1-1; 9 bases fit TRBD1. The J segment lost 4 bases and the V segment lost 0 bases, leaving 12 bases of the junction unmatched. The CDR3 totals 18 residues. Germline lookup yields CDR1 LNHDA and CDR2 SQIVND (reference sequence). CDR3 region: CASSIDSADRGRFTEAFF. The CDR3 DNA reads TGTGCCAGTAGTATAGATTCGGCGGACAGGGGACGATTCACTGAAGCTTTCTTT.

The chain links TRBV19 to TRBJ2-3, with 9 bases matching TRBD1. Germline values: CDR1 LNHDA, CDR2 SQIVND (reference sequence). This CDR3 region has 13 residues. The V and J ends lost 6 bases and 4 bases, in that order; junction bases with no gene match: 2. The CDR3 region has the DNA TGTGCCAGTAGCGGGACAGGGCCAGATACGCAGTATTTT. Translating gives CASSGTGPDTQYF.

The rearrangement uses TRBV5-1 and TRBJ2-1; 12 bases align to TRBD2. V lost 0 bases and J lost 6; bases outside the gene matches: 7. CDR1 and CDR2 from the germline V gene are SGHRS and YFSETQ. This CDR3 has 17 amino acids. In DNA, the CDR3 is TGCGCCAGCAGCTTGGCCAGGCTAGCGGGAGGGCTCAATGAGCAGTTCTTC. It codes for CASSLARLAGGLNEQFF.

The chain employs TRBV5-5 and TRBJ2-5; TRBD2 matches at 9 bases. This CDR3 is built from 17 residues. Per the germline V gene, CDR1 is SGHKS and CDR2 is YYEKEE (reference sequence). V trimming: 1 base; J trimming: 0 bases; junction bases outside the gene matches: 7. CDR3 bases: TGTGCCAGCAGCTTGAATAATCTAGCGGGGAACCAAGAGACCCAGTACTTC. It translates to CASSLNNLAGNQETQYF.

This rearrangement joins TRBV11-3 to TRBJ1-1; D unclear. The CDR3 covers 16 residues. Trimming left V 1 base short and J 1 base short, with 13 bases between. Germline V gene lookup returns CDR1 SGHNT and CDR2 YENEEA. For the CDR3, the DNA is TGTGCCAGCAGCTTAGGGAGGACTAGGGAGAACACTGAAGCTTTCTTT. Its translation: CASSLGRTRENTEAFF. Full variable domain (outside the CDR3, taken from reference TRBV11-3 and TRBJ1-1): EAGVVQSPRYKIIEKKQPVAFWCNPISGHNTLYWYLQNLGQGPELLIRYENEEAVDDSQLPKDRFSAERLKGVDSTLKIQPAELGDSAVYLCASSLGRTRENTEAFFGQGTRLTVV.

This sequence joins TRBV29-1 and TRBJ1-1; tentative D call: TRBD1 (6 bases). The CDR3 has 12 amino acids. Per germline, CDR1 SQVTM and CDR2 ANQGSEA. Trimming cost V 1 base and J 5 bases, with 8 bases left between them. The DNA of the CDR3 is TGCAGCGTTGAAGGCCAGGGGACTGAAGCTTTCTTT. Translated, it gives CSVEGQGTEAFF.